These T cell receptor beta chains were read from a single sample in a study of Ad26.COV2.S vaccination and SARS-CoV-2 variants. Using immunoSEQ multiplex PCR, the repertoire was profiled, and TCRdb retains in-frame clones only, with some absent. The sample has some 450,000 clones; roughly 87% are singletons. The sequences come from peripheral blood, collected in a trial of Ad26.COV2.S vaccine versus placebo. These receptors all come from a person between 18 and 65 years old who received the Ad26.COV2.S COVID-19 vaccine or a placebo. The CDR3 runs from the conserved cysteine through the conserved F or W. Each record gives: J gene, V gene, D gene, CDR3 DNA, CDR3 protein. The D gene is left open where the match is weak.

>TRBJ2-5|TRBV10-3|TRBD2
TGTGCCATCAGTGGCTCATTAAGACAGCGGGAGGGCCCCCAGTACTTC
CAISGSLRQREGPQYF
>TRBJ2-7|TRBV12-3/TRBV12-4|-
TGTGCCAGCAGTTTAGTGGCGGCCGAGCAGTACTTC
CASSLVAAEQYF
>TRBJ2-6|TRBV11-2|-
TGTGCCAGCAGCTTAGGAGCAGGGGCCAACGTCCTGACTTTC
CASSLGAGANVLTF
>TRBJ2-2|TRBV9|-
TGTGCCAGCAGCGTGGGGCCCGGGGAGCTGTTTTTT
CASSVGPGELFF
>TRBJ2-2|TRBV27|-
TGTGCCAGCAGTTTACCGACGAACACCGGGGAGCTGTTTTTT
CASSLPTNTGELFF
>TRBJ2-1|TRBV3-1/TRBV3-2|TRBD2
TGTGCCAGCAGCCACGCTAGCGGGAGACTCCGGATGCCCTACAATGAGCAGTTCTTC
CASSHASGRLRMPYNEQFF
>TRBJ2-7|TRBV28|-
TGTGCCAGCAGCGGACAGAGCTCCTACGAGCAGTACTTC
CASSGQSSYEQYF
>TRBJ1-6|TRBV5-4|-
TGTGCCAGCAGCGCCGTAGCCGCCAATTCACCCCTCCACTTT
CASSAVAANSPLHF
>TRBJ2-1|TRBV19|-
TGTGCCAGTGGAACGGACCGAAGCTCCTACAATGAGCAGTTCTTC
CASGTDRSSYNEQFF
>TRBJ2-2|TRBV4-1|-
TGCGCCAGCAGCCCCAGGACGGGGACGAACACCGGGGAGCTGTTTTTT
CASSPRTGTNTGELFF
>TRBJ2-1|TRBV6-2/TRBV6-3|-
TGTGCCAGCAGTGGGGGGACCTACAATGAGCAGTTCTTC
CASSGGTYNEQFF
>TRBJ2-5|TRBV7-3|-
TGTGCCAGCAGCTTATTCGGGAGAGAGACCCAGTACTTC
CASSLFGRETQYF
>TRBJ2-7|TRBV7-7|TRBD1
TGTGCTAGCAGCCCGGGACAGAATACCTACGAGCAGTACTTC
CASSPGQNTYEQYF
>TRBJ2-1|TRBV19|TRBD2
TGTGCCAGTAGTTACGGACTAGCGGGCCCCGAATCCTACAATGAGCAGTTCTTC
CASSYGLAGPESYNEQFF
>TRBJ1-3|TRBV4-1|-
TGCGCCAGCAGCCAGAGACAGGCCGAGAGCTCTGGAAACACCATATATTTT
CASSQRQAESSGNTIYF
>TRBJ2-5|TRBV10-3|-
TGTGCCATCAGTGAGCCCGGGGGTCAAGAGACCCAGTACTTC
CAISEPGGQETQYF
>TRBJ1-5|TRBV7-9|TRBD1
TGTGCCAGCAGCTTAGTGGGACAGGGTAGCCAGCCCCAGCATTTT
CASSLVGQGSQPQHF
>TRBJ2-1|TRBV7-2|TRBD2
TGTGCCAGCAGCTTAGTCCTGGGCGGGGGAAACAATGAGCAGTTCTTC
CASSLVLGGGNNEQFF
>TRBJ2-7|TRBV30|-
TGTGCCTGGAGCCAATCCATCGACAGGTACAACCTCGAGCAGTACTTC
CAWSQSIDRYNLEQYF
>TRBJ1-1|TRBV6-5|-
TGTGCCAGCAGTTACAGGGGACGACTGAACACTGAAGCTTTCTTT
CASSYRGRLNTEAFF
>TRBJ2-3|TRBV4-1|TRBD2
TGCGCCAGCAGCCTCAGCGGGACCACAGATACGCAGTATTTT
CASSLSGTTDTQYF